The clone carrying this T cell receptor beta chain was recorded only once. The antigen is not known. The data derive from a study of a mutant IDH1 vaccine in newly diagnosed glioma. Overall study context: Every participant had undergone radiotherapy, temozolomide, or both before, and most underwent both.

TCRdb's table, derived via immunoSEQ multiplex PCR, lists solely in-frame clones and lacks some. The sample consists of 60,000 or so clones, 70% to 85% of them appearing once. Time point reported: week 5, during vaccination. Doses consisted of 300 ug of mutant IDH1 20-mer peptide each, paired with topical imiquimod. This TCR was sampled from a woman aged 18-29 years with glioma. Some clones in this sample may be carry-over from other donors' samples. The sequenced sample was PBMCs, obtained from a glioma patient whose treatment included an IDH1 peptide vaccine.

CDR3 bases: TGTGCCATCAGGGCAGGGAGCTCCTACAATGAGCAGTTCTTC. Translation: CAIRAGSSYNEQFF. This chain uses TRBV10-3 with TRBJ2-1; the D gene could be TRBD1 or TRBD2 (5 bases each). Germline V gene data show CDR1 as ENHRY and CDR2 as SYGVKD. This CDR3 contains 14 residues. Trimming left V 6 bases short and J 0 bases short, with 9 bases between.